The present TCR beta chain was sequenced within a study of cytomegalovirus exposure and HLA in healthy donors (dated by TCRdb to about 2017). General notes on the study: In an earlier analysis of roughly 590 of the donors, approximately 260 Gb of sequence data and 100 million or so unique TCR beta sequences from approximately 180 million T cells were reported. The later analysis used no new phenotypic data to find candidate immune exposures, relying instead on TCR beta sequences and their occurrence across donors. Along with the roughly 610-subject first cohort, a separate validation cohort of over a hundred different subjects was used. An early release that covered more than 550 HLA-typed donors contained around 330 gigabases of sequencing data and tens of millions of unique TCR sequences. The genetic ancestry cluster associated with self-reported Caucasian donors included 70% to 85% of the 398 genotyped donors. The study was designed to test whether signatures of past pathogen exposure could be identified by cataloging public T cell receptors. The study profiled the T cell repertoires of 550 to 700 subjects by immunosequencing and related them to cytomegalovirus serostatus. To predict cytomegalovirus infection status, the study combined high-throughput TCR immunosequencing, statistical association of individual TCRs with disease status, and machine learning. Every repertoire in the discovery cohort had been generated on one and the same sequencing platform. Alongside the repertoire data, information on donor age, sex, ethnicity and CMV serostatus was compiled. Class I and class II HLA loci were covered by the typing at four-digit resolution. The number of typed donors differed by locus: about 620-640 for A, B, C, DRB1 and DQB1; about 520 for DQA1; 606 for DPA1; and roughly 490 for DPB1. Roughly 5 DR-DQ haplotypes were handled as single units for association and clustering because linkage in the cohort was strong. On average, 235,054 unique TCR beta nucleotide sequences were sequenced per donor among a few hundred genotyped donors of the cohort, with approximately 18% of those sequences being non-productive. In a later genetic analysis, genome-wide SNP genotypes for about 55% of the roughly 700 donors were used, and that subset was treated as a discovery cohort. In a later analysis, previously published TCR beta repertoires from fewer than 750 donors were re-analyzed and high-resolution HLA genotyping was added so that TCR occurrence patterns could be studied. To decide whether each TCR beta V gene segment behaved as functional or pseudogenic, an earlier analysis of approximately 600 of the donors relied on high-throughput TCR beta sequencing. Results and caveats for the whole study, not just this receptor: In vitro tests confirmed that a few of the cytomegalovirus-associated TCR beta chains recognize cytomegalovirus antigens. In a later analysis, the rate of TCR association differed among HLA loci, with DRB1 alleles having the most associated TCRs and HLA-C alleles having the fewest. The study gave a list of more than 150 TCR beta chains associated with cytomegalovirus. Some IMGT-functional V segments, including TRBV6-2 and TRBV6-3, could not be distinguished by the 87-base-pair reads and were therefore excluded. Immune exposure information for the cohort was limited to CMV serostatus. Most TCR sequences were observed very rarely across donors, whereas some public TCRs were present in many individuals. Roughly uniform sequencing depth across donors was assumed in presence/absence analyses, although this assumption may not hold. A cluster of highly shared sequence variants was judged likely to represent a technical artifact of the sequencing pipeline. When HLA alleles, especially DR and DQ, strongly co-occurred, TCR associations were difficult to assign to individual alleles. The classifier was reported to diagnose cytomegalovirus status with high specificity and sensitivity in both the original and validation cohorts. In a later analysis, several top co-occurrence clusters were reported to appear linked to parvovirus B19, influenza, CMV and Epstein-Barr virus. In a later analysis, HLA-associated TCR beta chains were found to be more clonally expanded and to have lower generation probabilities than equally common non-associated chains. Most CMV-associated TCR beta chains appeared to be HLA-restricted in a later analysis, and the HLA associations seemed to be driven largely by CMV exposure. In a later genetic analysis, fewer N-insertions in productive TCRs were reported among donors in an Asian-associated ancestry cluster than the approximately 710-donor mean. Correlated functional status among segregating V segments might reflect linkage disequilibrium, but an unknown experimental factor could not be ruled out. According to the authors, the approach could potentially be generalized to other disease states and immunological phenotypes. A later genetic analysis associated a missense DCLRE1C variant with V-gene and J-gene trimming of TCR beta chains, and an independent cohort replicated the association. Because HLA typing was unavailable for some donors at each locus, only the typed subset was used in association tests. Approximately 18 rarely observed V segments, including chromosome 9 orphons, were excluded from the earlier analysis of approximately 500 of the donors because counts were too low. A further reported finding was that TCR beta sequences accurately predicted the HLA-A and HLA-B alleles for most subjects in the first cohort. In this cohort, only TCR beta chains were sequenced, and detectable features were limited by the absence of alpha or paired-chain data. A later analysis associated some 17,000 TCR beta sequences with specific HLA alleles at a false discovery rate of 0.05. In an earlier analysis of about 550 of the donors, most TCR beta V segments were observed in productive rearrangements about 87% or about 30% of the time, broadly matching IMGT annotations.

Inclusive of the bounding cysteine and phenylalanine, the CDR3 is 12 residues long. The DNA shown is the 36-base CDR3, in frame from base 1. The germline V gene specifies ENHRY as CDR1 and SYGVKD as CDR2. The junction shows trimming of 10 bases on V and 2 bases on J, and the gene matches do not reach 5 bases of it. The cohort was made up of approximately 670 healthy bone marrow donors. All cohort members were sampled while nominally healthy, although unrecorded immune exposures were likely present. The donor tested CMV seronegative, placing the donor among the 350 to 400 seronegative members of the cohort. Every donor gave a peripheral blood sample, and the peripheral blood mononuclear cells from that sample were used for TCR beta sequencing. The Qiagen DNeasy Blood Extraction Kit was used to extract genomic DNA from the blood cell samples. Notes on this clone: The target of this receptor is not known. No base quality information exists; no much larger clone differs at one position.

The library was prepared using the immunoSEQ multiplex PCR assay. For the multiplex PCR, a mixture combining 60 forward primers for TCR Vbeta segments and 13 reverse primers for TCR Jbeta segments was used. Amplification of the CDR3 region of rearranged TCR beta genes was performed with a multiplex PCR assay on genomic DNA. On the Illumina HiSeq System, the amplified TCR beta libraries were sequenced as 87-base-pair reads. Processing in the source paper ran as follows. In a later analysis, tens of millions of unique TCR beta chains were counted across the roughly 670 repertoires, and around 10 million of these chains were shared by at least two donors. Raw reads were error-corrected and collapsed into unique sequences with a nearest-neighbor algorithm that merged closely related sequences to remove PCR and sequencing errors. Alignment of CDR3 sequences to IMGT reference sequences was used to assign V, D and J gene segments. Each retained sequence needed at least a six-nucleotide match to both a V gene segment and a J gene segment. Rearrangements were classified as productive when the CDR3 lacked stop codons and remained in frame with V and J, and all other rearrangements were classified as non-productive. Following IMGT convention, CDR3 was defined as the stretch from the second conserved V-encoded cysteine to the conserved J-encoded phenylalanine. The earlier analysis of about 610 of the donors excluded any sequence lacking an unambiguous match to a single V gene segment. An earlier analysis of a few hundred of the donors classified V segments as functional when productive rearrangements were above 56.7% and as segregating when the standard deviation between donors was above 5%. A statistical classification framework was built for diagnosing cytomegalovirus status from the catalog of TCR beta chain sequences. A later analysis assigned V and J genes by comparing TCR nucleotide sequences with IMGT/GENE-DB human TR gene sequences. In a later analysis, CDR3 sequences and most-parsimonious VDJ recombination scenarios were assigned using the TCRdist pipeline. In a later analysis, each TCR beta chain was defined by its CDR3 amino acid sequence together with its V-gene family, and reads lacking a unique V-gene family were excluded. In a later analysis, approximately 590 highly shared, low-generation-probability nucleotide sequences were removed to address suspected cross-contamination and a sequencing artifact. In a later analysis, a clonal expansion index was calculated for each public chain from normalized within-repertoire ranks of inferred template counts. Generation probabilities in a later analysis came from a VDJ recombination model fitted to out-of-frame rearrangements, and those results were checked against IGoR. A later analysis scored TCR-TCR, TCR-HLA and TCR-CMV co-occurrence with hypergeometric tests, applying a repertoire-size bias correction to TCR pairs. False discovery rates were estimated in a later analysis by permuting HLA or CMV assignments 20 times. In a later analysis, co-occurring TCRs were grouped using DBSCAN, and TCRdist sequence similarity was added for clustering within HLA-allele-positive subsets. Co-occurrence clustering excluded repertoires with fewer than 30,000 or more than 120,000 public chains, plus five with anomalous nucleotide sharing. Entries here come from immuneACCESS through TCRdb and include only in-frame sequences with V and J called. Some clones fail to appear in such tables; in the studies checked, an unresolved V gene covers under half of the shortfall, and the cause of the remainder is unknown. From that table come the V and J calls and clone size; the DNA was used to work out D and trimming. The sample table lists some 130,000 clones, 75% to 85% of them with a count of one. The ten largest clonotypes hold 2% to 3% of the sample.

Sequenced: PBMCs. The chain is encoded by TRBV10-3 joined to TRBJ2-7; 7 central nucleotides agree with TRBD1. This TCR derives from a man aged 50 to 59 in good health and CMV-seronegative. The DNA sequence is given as TGTGCCACCGGGGACAGAGCCTACGAGCAGTACTTC. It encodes CATGDRAYEQYF.